Listed below are T cell receptor beta chains from one sample, sequenced in a study of blood T cell repertoires in COVID-19. Generated by immunoSEQ multiplex PCR, the TCRdb table keeps only in-frame clones and is missing some. This table has about 480,000 clones, roughly 90% appearing once. The sequencing sample was made of PBMCs or T cells enriched from blood (not recorded which). Receptor source: a middle-aged woman who had recovered from COVID-19. Both conserved end residues are part of each CDR3. The order of the fields is CDR3 protein, clone size, J gene, V gene. Rows may omit the clone size; those that give it use once, few, many or a size class.

cdr3_aa: CASSYLTALNTEAFF
clone_size: .
j_call: TRBJ1-1
v_call: TRBV5-6

cdr3_aa: CATSRQGIEDTEAFF
clone_size: .
j_call: TRBJ1-1
v_call: TRBV15

cdr3_aa: CASSGTSGRYRETQYF
clone_size: .
j_call: TRBJ2-5
v_call: TRBV2

cdr3_aa: CASSQDGNAYGYTF
clone_size: .
j_call: TRBJ1-2
v_call: TRBV3-1/TRBV3-2

cdr3_aa: CASSFGGFDNSPLHF
clone_size: .
j_call: TRBJ1-6
v_call: TRBV27

cdr3_aa: CASSLGVAAGTDTQYF
clone_size: .
j_call: TRBJ2-3
v_call: TRBV5-1

cdr3_aa: CASSPDQAGFSYEQYF
clone_size: .
j_call: TRBJ2-7
v_call: TRBV5-1

cdr3_aa: CASSPDRDRGRWKGYTF
clone_size: .
j_call: TRBJ1-2
v_call: TRBV19

cdr3_aa: CASSSKGAVEFF
clone_size: .
j_call: TRBJ2-1
v_call: TRBV6-2/TRBV6-3

cdr3_aa: CASSYPLGRNNYGYTF
clone_size: .
j_call: TRBJ1-2
v_call: TRBV18

cdr3_aa: CASSPRTGTSGTGELFF
clone_size: once
j_call: TRBJ2-2
v_call: TRBV9

cdr3_aa: CASSLGQGADTQYF
clone_size: .
j_call: TRBJ2-3
v_call: TRBV11-3

cdr3_aa: CASSDKGARDTEAFF
clone_size: .
j_call: TRBJ1-1
v_call: TRBV10-2

cdr3_aa: CASSYPRDSSNTEAFF
clone_size: once
j_call: TRBJ1-1
v_call: TRBV11-1

cdr3_aa: CASSQDERGRGYNEQFF
clone_size: .
j_call: TRBJ2-1
v_call: TRBV4-1

cdr3_aa: CASSSQTGGAVDTQYF
clone_size: once
j_call: TRBJ2-3
v_call: TRBV5-1

cdr3_aa: CASSSGDTEAFF
clone_size: .
j_call: TRBJ1-1
v_call: TRBV6-5

cdr3_aa: CASRGTGTQGYTF
clone_size: .
j_call: TRBJ1-2
v_call: TRBV12-3/TRBV12-4

cdr3_aa: CASSEFPGTGLTEAFF
clone_size: once
j_call: TRBJ1-1
v_call: TRBV25-1

cdr3_aa: CASSLRSGNTIYF
clone_size: once
j_call: TRBJ1-3
v_call: TRBV11-2

cdr3_aa: CASRQGGQPQHF
clone_size: .
j_call: TRBJ1-5
v_call: TRBV19

cdr3_aa: CASSSRTSPQETQYF
clone_size: .
j_call: TRBJ2-5
v_call: TRBV2

cdr3_aa: CASSKPGGAGLNTEAFF
clone_size: once
j_call: TRBJ1-1
v_call: TRBV21-1

cdr3_aa: CASSTGQQMNTEAFF
clone_size: .
j_call: TRBJ1-1
v_call: TRBV27

cdr3_aa: CASSPYRGLSTDTQYF
clone_size: once
j_call: TRBJ2-3
v_call: TRBV3-1/TRBV3-2

cdr3_aa: CASTRGYYGYTF
clone_size: .
j_call: TRBJ1-2
v_call: TRBV6-5

cdr3_aa: CASSLGGRAGGYTF
clone_size: .
j_call: TRBJ1-2
v_call: TRBV27

cdr3_aa: CASSLGPGTGGLETQYF
clone_size: .
j_call: TRBJ2-5
v_call: TRBV11-2

cdr3_aa: CASSAGGETQYF
clone_size: .
j_call: TRBJ2-5
v_call: TRBV7-6

cdr3_aa: CASSPTGGHPNGYTF
clone_size: .
j_call: TRBJ1-2
v_call: TRBV25-1

cdr3_aa: CASRRTSGAYNEQFF
clone_size: few
j_call: TRBJ2-1
v_call: TRBV6-5

cdr3_aa: CATSDEASGDIIQYF
clone_size: .
j_call: TRBJ2-4
v_call: TRBV24-1

cdr3_aa: CASQHRGLNTEAFF
clone_size: .
j_call: TRBJ1-1
v_call: TRBV27

cdr3_aa: CATSDGALRNEQFF
clone_size: once
j_call: TRBJ2-1
v_call: TRBV24-1

cdr3_aa: CASRTTGGITEAFF
clone_size: .
j_call: TRBJ1-1
v_call: TRBV28

cdr3_aa: CASSSTGPSYEQYF
clone_size: .
j_call: TRBJ2-7
v_call: TRBV7-9

cdr3_aa: CASSAGRRQGAQETQYF
clone_size: .
j_call: TRBJ2-5
v_call: TRBV9

cdr3_aa: CASRGVLRVFANTIYF
clone_size: .
j_call: TRBJ1-3
v_call: TRBV10-1

cdr3_aa: CASSQAAQGAYQPQHF
clone_size: .
j_call: TRBJ1-5
v_call: TRBV4-1

cdr3_aa: CASSQDGIGNYGYTF
clone_size: .
j_call: TRBJ1-2
v_call: TRBV4-1

cdr3_aa: CASSLSRSGYTF
clone_size: .
j_call: TRBJ1-2
v_call: TRBV12-3/TRBV12-4

cdr3_aa: CSASPPPGTGFETQYF
clone_size: .
j_call: TRBJ2-5
v_call: TRBV20-1

cdr3_aa: CASSREPSNYGYTF
clone_size: .
j_call: TRBJ1-2
v_call: TRBV14

cdr3_aa: CASILGRTDTQYF
clone_size: .
j_call: TRBJ2-3
v_call: TRBV12-3/TRBV12-4